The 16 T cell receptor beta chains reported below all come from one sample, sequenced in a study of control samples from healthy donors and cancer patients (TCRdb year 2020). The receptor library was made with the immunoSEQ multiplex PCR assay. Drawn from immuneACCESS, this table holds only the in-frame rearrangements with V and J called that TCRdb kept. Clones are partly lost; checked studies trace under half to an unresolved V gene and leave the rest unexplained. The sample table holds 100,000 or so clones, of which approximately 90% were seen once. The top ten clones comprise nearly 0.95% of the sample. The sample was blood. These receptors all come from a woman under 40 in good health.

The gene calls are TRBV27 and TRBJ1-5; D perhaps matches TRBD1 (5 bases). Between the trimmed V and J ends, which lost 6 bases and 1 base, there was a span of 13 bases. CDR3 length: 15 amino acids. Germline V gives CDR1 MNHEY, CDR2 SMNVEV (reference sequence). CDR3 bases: TGTGCCAGCAGCCGTACAGGAAGGAGCAATCAGCCCCAGCATTTT. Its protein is CASSRTGRSNQPQHF.

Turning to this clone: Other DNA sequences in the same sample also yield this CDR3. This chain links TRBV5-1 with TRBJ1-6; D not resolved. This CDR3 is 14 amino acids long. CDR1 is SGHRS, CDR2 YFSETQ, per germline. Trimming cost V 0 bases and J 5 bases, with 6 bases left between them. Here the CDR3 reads CASSLDRNNSPLHF. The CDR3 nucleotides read TGCGCCAGCAGCTTGGACAGAAATAATTCACCCCTCCACTTT.

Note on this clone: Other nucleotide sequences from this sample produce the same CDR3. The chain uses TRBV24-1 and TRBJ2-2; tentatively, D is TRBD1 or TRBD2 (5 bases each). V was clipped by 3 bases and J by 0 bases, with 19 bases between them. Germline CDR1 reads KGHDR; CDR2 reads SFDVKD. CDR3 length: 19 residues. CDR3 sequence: CATSDLAASRGTNTGELFF. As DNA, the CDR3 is TGTGCCACCAGTGATCTAGCCGCCTCTAGGGGTACGAACACCGGGGAGCTGTTTTTT.

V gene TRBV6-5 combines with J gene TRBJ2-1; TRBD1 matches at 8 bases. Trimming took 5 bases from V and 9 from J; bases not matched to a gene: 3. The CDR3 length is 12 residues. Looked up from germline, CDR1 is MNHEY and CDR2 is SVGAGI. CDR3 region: CASSRDRFEQFF. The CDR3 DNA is TGTGCCAGCAGTAGGGACAGGTTTGAGCAGTTCTTC.

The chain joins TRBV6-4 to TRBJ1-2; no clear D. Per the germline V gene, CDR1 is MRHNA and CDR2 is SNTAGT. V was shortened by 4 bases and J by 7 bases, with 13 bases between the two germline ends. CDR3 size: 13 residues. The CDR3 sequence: CASSVGPAGGYTF. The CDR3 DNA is TGTGCCAGCAGTGTAGGGCCCGCAGGTGGCTACACCTTC.

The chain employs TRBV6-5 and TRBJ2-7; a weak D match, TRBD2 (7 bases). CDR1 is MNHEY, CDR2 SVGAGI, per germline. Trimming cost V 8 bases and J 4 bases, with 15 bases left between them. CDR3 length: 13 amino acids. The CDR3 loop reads CASVQGGGYEQYF. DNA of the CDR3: TGTGCCAGCGTACAGGGAGGGGGTTACGAGCAGTACTTC.

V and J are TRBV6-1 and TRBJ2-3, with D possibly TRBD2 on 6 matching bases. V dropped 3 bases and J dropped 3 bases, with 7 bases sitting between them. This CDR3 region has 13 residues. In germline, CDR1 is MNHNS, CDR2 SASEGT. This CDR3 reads CASSERETDTQYF. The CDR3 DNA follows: TGTGCCAGCAGTGAGCGGGAAACAGATACGCAGTATTTT.

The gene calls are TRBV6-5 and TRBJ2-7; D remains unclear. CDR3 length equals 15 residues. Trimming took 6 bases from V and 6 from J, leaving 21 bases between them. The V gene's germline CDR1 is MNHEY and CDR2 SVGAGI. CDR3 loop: CASSPNVGSPSEQYF. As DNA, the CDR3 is TGTGCCAGCAGCCCAAACGTAGGTAGTCCTAGCGAGCAGTACTTC.

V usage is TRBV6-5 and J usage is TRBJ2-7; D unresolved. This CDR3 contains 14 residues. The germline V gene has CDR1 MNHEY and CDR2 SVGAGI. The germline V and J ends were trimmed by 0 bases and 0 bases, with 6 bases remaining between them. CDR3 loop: CASSYSKVSYEQYF. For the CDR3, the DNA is TGTGCCAGCAGTTACTCGAAGGTCTCCTACGAGCAGTACTTC.

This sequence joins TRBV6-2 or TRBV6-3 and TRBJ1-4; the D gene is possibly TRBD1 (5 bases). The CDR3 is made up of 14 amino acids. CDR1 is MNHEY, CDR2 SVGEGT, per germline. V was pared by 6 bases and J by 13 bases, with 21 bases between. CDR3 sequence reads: CASSPQGGMSRLFF. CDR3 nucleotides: TGTGCCAGCAGCCCCCAGGGCGGAATGAGCCGACTGTTTTTT.

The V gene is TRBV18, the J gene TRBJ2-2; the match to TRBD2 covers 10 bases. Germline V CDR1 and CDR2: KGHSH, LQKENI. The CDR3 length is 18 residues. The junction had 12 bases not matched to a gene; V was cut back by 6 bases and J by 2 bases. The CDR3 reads CASSTIQAGGPNTGELFF. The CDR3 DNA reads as TGTGCCAGCTCTACCATTCAAGCGGGAGGGCCTAACACCGGGGAGCTGTTTTTT.

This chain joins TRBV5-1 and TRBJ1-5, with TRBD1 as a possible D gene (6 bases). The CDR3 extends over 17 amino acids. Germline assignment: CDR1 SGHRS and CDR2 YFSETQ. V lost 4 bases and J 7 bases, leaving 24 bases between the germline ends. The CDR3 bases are TGCGCCAGCAGCGCTTTGGGGCAGGGGCGTTATGGACAGCCCCAGCATTTT. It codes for CASSALGQGRYGQPQHF.

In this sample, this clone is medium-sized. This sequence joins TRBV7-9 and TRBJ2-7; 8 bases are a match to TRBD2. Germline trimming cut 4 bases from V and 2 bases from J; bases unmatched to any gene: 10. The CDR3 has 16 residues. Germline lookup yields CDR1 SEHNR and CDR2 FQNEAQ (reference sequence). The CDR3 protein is CASSSHLAGGTYEQYF. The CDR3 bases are TGTGCCAGCAGCTCGCATCTAGCGGGCGGGACCTACGAGCAGTACTTC.

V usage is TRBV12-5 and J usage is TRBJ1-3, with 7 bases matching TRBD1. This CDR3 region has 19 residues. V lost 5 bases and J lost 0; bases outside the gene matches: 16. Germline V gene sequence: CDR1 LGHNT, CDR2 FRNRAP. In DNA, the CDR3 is TGTGCTAGTGGTCCCGCGATGGACAGGTGGAAACTCTCTGGAAACACCATATATTTT. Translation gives CASGPAMDRWKLSGNTIYF.

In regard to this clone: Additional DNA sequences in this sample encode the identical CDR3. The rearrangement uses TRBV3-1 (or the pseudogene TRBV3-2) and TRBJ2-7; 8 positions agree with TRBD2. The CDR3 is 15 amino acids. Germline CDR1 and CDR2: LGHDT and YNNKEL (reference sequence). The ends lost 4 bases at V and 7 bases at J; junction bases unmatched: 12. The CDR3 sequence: CASSPGGGGYGEQYF. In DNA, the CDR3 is TGTGCCAGCAGCCCCGGGGGCGGGGGGTATGGGGAGCAGTACTTC.

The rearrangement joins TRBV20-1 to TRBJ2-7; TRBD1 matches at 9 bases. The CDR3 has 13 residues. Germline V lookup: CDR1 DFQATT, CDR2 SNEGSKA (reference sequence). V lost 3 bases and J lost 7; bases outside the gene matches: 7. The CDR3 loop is CSASGGTGREQYF. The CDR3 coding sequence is TGCAGTGCTAGTGGCGGGACAGGGCGGGAGCAGTACTTC.